These T cell receptor beta chains were read from a single sample in a study of OX40 agonist ivuxolimab in advanced cancers. Generated by immunoSEQ multiplex PCR, the TCRdb table keeps only in-frame clones and is missing some. The sample includes tens of thousands of clones, roughly 91% of them seen just once. Sequencing used CD4+ or CD8+ T cells sorted from blood, obtained in a trial of the OX40 agonist ivuxolimab. The receptors were gathered from an adult with an advanced solid tumor such as melanoma, head and neck, liver or kidney cancer. The CDR3 runs from the conserved cysteine through the conserved F or W. A D gene is named only where the DNA matches it firmly. Clone size is shown for a subset of rows, as once, few, many or a class of expanded clone.

V: TRBV4-2; J: TRBJ2-6; size: once; D: NA; DNA: TGTGCCAGCAGCCACGCAGGCGGGGCCAACGTCCTGACTTTC; CDR3: CASSHAGGANVLTF
V: TRBV6-1; J: TRBJ1-1; size: NA; D: NA; DNA: TGTGCCAGCAGGCGTACAGTGAACACTGAAGCTTTCTTT; CDR3: CASRRTVNTEAFF
V: TRBV20-1; J: TRBJ1-1; size: once; D: NA; DNA: TGCAGTGCTAGAGGCGGTACTGAAGCTTTCTTT; CDR3: CSARGGTEAFF
V: TRBV6-1; J: TRBJ1-6; size: NA; D: NA; DNA: TGTGCCAGCAGAAACCTCCCAAATTCACCCCCCCACTTT; CDR3: CASRNLPNSPPHF
V: TRBV4-1; J: TRBJ1-2; size: NA; D: NA; DNA: TGCGCCAGCAGCTCTCACCCCGGGGGTGAGGGCTACACCTTC; CDR3: CASSSHPGGEGYTF
V: TRBV18; J: TRBJ2-7; size: NA; D: TRBD2; DNA: TGTGCCAGCTCACCTCCCGGGACTAGCGCAACCTACGAGCAGTACTTC; CDR3: CASSPPGTSATYEQYF
V: TRBV28; J: TRBJ1-5; size: NA; D: TRBD1; DNA: TGTGCCAGCAGACGCGGACAGGGGGCTAATCAGCCCCAGCATTTT; CDR3: CASRRGQGANQPQHF
V: TRBV6-6; J: TRBJ1-2; size: few; D: TRBD1; DNA: TGTGCGACAGGGCCCTATGGCTACACCTTC; CDR3: CATGPYGYTF
V: TRBV14; J: TRBJ1-2; size: few; D: NA; DNA: TGTGCCAGCAGTGGGAGCAGCTATGGCTACACCTTC; CDR3: CASSGSSYGYTF
V: TRBV6-5; J: TRBJ1-1; size: NA; D: TRBD1; DNA: TGTGCCAGCAGCTCGGACAGGTACACTGAAGCTTTCTTT; CDR3: CASSSDRYTEAFF
V: TRBV9; J: TRBJ2-3; size: NA; D: NA; DNA: TGTGCCAGCAGCACTCCCCCCGGGCGCCTCACAGATACGCAGTATTTT; CDR3: CASSTPPGRLTDTQYF
V: TRBV6-4; J: TRBJ2-3; size: NA; D: NA; DNA: TGTGCCAGCAGTGACGTTTTGGGCACAGATACGCAGTATTTT; CDR3: CASSDVLGTDTQYF
V: TRBV4-1; J: TRBJ2-5; size: NA; D: NA; DNA: TGCGCCAGCAGCCAAGTCCAGGGTTATGAGACCCAGTACTTC; CDR3: CASSQVQGYETQYF
V: TRBV10-2; J: TRBJ1-3; size: NA; D: NA; DNA: TGCGCCAGCAGTGAGTCCGGGGGGGGCCCCTCTGGAAACACCATATATTTT; CDR3: CASSESGGGPSGNTIYF
V: TRBV6-5; J: TRBJ1-3; size: NA; D: TRBD1; DNA: TGTGCCAGCAGGAGGACAGGGGCCGGAAACACCATATATTTT; CDR3: CASRRTGAGNTIYF
V: TRBV7-2; J: TRBJ1-1; size: NA; D: NA; DNA: TGTGCCAGCAGCTTCGGGAGCCGGCTGAACACTGAAGCTTTCTTT; CDR3: CASSFGSRLNTEAFF
V: TRBV11-3; J: TRBJ1-1; size: NA; D: NA; DNA: TGTGCCAGCAGCTTTTCCGTCTGGACTGAAGCTTTCTTT; CDR3: CASSFSVWTEAFF
V: TRBV9; J: TRBJ1-5; size: NA; D: NA; DNA: TGTGCCAGCAGCGTAGCTCCGGACCTGGCCCAGCATTTT; CDR3: CASSVAPDLAQHF
V: TRBV6-5; J: TRBJ2-7; size: NA; D: TRBD2; DNA: TGTGCCAGCAGTTACTCGAAGCGGGACCGTGGCCACGAGCAGTACTTC; CDR3: CASSYSKRDRGHEQYF
V: TRBV10-3; J: TRBJ1-5; size: NA; D: NA; DNA: TGTGCCATCAGGCGGGACGATAATCAGCCTCAGCATTTT; CDR3: CAIRRDDNQPQHF
V: TRBV2; J: TRBJ2-7; size: NA; D: NA; DNA: TGTGCCAGCAGTGAACAGGGGTACGAGCAGTACTTC; CDR3: CASSEQGYEQYF
V: TRBV6-6; J: TRBJ2-7; size: once; D: TRBD1; DNA: TGTGCCAGCAGCCCTAGACAGGGTGACAACGAGCAGTACTTC; CDR3: CASSPRQGDNEQYF
V: TRBV6-1; J: TRBJ1-2; size: NA; D: NA; DNA: TGTGCCAGCACCGCACGTGGATATGGCTACACCTTC; CDR3: CASTARGYGYTF
V: TRBV29-1; J: TRBJ1-1; size: few; D: NA; DNA: TGCAGCGGAGGAAAAGGGAATGAGAACACTGAAGCTTTCTTT; CDR3: CSGGKGNENTEAFF
V: TRBV5-1; J: TRBJ2-1; size: NA; D: TRBD1; DNA: TGCGCCAGCAGCTTGGGACAGGGACCTTATGAGCAGTTCTTC; CDR3: CASSLGQGPYEQFF
V: TRBV2; J: TRBJ2-2; size: NA; D: NA; DNA: TGTGCCAGCAGTGTGGCGGGGGCGTTCGGGGAGCTGTTTTTT; CDR3: CASSVAGAFGELFF
V: TRBV7-8; J: TRBJ2-3; size: NA; D: NA; DNA: TGTGCCAGCAGCTTAGCAGGGGAAAACACAGATACGCAGTATTTT; CDR3: CASSLAGENTDTQYF
V: TRBV19; J: TRBJ1-5; size: NA; D: NA; DNA: TGTGCCAGTAGTATAGACAGGGTGAGGCATCAGCCCCAGCATTTT; CDR3: CASSIDRVRHQPQHF